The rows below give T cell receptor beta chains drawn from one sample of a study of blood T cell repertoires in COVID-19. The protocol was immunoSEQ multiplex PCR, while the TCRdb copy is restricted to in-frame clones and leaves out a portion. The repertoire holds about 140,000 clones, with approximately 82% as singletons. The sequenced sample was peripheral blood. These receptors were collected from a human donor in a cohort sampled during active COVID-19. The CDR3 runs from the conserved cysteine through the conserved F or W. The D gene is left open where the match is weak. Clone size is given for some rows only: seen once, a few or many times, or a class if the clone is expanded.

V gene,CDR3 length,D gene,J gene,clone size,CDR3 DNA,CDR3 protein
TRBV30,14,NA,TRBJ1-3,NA,TGTGCCTGGACCCCCAGGGACAAGGGTTACACCATATATTTT,CAWTPRDKGYTIYF
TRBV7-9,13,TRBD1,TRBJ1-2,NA,TGTGCCAGCAGCCAGGGACAGGGCTATGGCTACACCTTC,CASSQGQGYGYTF
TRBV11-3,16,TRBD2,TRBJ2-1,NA,TGTGCCAGCAGCCGGCTAGCGGGAGTTTCCTACAATGAGCAGTTCTTC,CASSRLAGVSYNEQFF
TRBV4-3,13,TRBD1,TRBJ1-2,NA,TGCGCCAGCAGCCTACAGGGGGTAGGAGGCTACACCTTC,CASSLQGVGGYTF
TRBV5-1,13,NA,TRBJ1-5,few,TGCGCCAGCAGCTTAGGGGAACAGGGAGCCCAGCATTTT,CASSLGEQGAQHF
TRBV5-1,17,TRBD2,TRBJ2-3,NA,TGCGCCAGCAGCTTGGTTCCTAGCGGGAGTTCGACAGATACGCAGTATTTT,CASSLVPSGSSTDTQYF
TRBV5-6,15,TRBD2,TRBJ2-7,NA,TGTGCCAGCAGGGAGAGACTAGCGAGCTCCTACGAGCAGTACTTC,CASRERLASSYEQYF
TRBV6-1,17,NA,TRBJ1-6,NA,TGTGCCAGCAGTGAAATTGCGGGTGTTACCTATAATTCACCCCTCCACTTT,CASSEIAGVTYNSPLHF
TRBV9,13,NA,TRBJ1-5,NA,TGTGCCAGCAGCGCCAGGGTCGATCAGCCCCAGCATTTT,CASSARVDQPQHF
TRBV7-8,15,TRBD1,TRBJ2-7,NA,TGTGCCAGCAGCTCGATCGGACAGGGATCCTACGAGCAGTACTTC,CASSSIGQGSYEQYF
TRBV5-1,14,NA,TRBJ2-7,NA,TGCGCCAGCAGCGTGGACTACTTTCCCTCCGAGCAGTACTTC,CASSVDYFPSEQYF
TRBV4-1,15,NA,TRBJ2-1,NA,TGCGCCAGCAGCCAAGGAGGTGGCTCCTACAATGAGCAGTTCTTC,CASSQGGGSYNEQFF
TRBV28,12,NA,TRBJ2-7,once,TGTGCCAGCAGGACCGGGACAATCGAGCAGTACTTC,CASRTGTIEQYF
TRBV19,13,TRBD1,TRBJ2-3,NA,TGTGCCAGTAGAACGACAGGGGCAGATACGCAGTATTTT,CASRTTGADTQYF
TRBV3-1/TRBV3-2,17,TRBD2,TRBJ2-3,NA,TGTGCCAGCAGCCAAGATCCGAGGCGGGAGATAACAGATACGCAGTATTTT,CASSQDPRREITDTQYF
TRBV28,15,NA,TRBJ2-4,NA,TGTGCCAGCACGGGACTTACGGGAGCCAAAAACATTCAGTACTTC,CASTGLTGAKNIQYF
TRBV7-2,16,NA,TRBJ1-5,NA,TGTGCCAGCAGCTCCGAGGCCAGGGTGCACAATCAGCCCCAGCATTTT,CASSSEARVHNQPQHF
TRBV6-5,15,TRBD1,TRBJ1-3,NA,TGTGCCAGCAGTTACTCCGGGACAGGTTTTGACACCATATATTTT,CASSYSGTGFDTIYF
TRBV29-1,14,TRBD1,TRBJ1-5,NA,TGCAGCGTTGGGGGGACAGGGGTCGATCAGCCCCAGCATTTT,CSVGGTGVDQPQHF
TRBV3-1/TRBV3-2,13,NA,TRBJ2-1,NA,TGTGCCAGCAGCCACGCTAGTAGGAATGAGCAGTTCTTC,CASSHASRNEQFF
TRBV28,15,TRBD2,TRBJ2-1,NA,TGTGCCAGCAGTCCTAGCGGGAGGGCCCGCAATGAGCAGTTCTTC,CASSPSGRARNEQFF
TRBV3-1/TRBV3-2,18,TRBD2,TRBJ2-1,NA,TGTGCCAGCAGCCAAGGGGGTAGCGGGAGGGCCCCCTACAATGAGCAGTTCTTC,CASSQGGSGRAPYNEQFF
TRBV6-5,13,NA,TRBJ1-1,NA,TGTGCCACACGACAGACGATTTACACTGAAGCTTTCTTT,CATRQTIYTEAFF
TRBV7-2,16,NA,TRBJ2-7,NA,TGTGCCAGCAGCTTAAGTATGTCAGGGTACGGCTACGAGCAGTACTTC,CASSLSMSGYGYEQYF
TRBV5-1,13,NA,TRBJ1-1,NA,TGCGCCAGCAGCTTTCAGGTTAACACTGAAGCTTTCTTT,CASSFQVNTEAFF
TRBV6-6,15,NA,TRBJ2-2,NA,TGTGCCAGCAGTTACTCGAGCAGGGGTCCCGGGGAGCTGTTTTTT,CASSYSSRGPGELFF
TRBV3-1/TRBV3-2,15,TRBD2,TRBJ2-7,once,TGTGCCAGCAGCCACCCAGCGGGAGGATTTTACGAGCAGTACTTC,CASSHPAGGFYEQYF
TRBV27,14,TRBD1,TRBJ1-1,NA,TGTGCCAGCAGCCCTGGGACAGCGAACACTGAAGCTTTCTTT,CASSPGTANTEAFF
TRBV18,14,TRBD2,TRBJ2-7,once,TGTGCCAGCTCACCTCGCAGCGGGAACGACGAGCAGTACTTC,CASSPRSGNDEQYF
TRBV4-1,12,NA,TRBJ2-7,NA,TGCGCCAGCAGCTTTAGCTCCTACGAGCAGTACTTC,CASSFSSYEQYF
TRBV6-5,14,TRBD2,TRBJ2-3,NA,TGTGCCAGCGGTCGCGGGAGCATAACAGATACGCAGTATTTT,CASGRGSITDTQYF
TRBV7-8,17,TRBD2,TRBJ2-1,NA,TGTGCCAGCAGCTCCGCTCCGGGCCAGCGGGAGGGGAATGAGCAGTTCTTC,CASSSAPGQREGNEQFF
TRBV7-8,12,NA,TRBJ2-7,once,TGTGCCAGCAGCTTAGCCGGGGGAGAGCAGTACTTC,CASSLAGGEQYF
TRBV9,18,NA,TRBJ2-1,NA,TGTGCCAGCAGCGTAGTAGTAGGGGCCATAAACCGTCCCAATGAGCAGTTCTTC,CASSVVVGAINRPNEQFF
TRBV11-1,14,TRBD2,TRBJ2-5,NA,TGTGCCAGCAGCCCCGCGGGGGTTCGGGAGACCCAGTACTTC,CASSPAGVRETQYF
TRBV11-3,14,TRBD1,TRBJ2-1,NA,TGTGCCAGCAGCCCGCGGGACAGGGTCTATGAGCAGTTCTTC,CASSPRDRVYEQFF
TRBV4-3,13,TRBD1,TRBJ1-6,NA,TGCGCCAGCAGCCCGGGACAGGGTCTTCTCCTCCACTTT,CASSPGQGLLLHF
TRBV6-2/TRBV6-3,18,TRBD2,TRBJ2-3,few,TGTGCCAGCAGCCAGACCAGGACTAGCGGGAGGGCGGAAGATACGCAGTATTTT,CASSQTRTSGRAEDTQYF
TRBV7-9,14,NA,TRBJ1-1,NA,TGTGCCAGCAGCTTATACAGGGAGGGCACTGAAGCTTTCTTT,CASSLYREGTEAFF
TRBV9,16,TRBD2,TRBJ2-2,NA,TGTGCCAGCAGCGTAAGGAGCGGGAGCGGGTTCGGGGAGCTGTTTTTT,CASSVRSGSGFGELFF
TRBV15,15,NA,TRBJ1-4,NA,TGTGCCACCAGCAGCCCCGGGGGGGTAGGTGAAAAACTGTTTTTT,CATSSPGGVGEKLFF